These 22 T cell receptor beta chains were sequenced from one sample in a study of Ad26.COV2.S vaccination and SARS-CoV-2 variants. Treatment indicated: roughly 18 received Ad26.COV2.S at low or high dose, single or two shots; roughly five received placebo; per-sample allocation not given. Sampling happened 63 days after the first vaccine or placebo injection. The data were produced by immunoSEQ multiplex PCR, yet TCRdb's version contains in-frame clones alone and is incomplete. The sample carries just over 350,000 clones, approximately 84% recorded once. This specimen consisted of peripheral blood, obtained in a trial of Ad26.COV2.S vaccine versus placebo. The source is a person between 18 and 60 years old who received the Ad26.COV2.S COVID-19 vaccine or a placebo.

The chain uses TRBV5-8 and TRBJ2-6; 8 positions agree with TRBD1. The germline gives CDR1 SGHTS, CDR2 YDEGEE. Germline trimming cut 2 bases from V and 4 bases from J; bases unmatched to any gene: 8. CDR3 size: 17 residues. DNA of the CDR3: TGTGCCAGCAGCTTTGGTCAGGGGGCGTGGGGGGCCAACGTCCTGACTTTC. It translates to CASSFGQGAWGANVLTF.

The rearrangement joins TRBV4-3 to TRBJ1-4, with unresolved D. CDR3 length: 16 amino acids. Germline lookup yields CDR1 LGHNA and CDR2 YSLEER. The V and J ends lost 1 base and 3 bases respectively, with 12 bases between them. CDR3 coding DNA: TGCGCCAGCAGCCAAGGGGCCTCATATCCTAATGAAAAACTGTTTTTT. Encoded protein: CASSQGASYPNEKLFF.

The chain links TRBV2 to TRBJ1-2, with D maybe TRBD1 (6 bases). Germline loops: CDR1 SNHLY, CDR2 FYNNEI. V was trimmed by 2 bases and J by 4 bases, leaving 11 bases between them. The CDR3 covers 14 residues. CDR3 sequence (DNA): TGTGCCAGCAGTGAAAGGACAGTGGCCTATGGCTACACCTTC. Its protein product is CASSERTVAYGYTF. Looking up the rest from reference TRBV2 and TRBJ1-2 gives the full variable domain: EPEVTQTPSHQVTQMGQEVILRCVPISNHLYFYWYRQILGQKVEFLVSFYNNEISEKSEIFDDQFSVERPDGSNFTLKIRSTKLEDSAMYFCASSERTVAYGYTFGSGTRLTVV.

The gene calls are TRBV24-1 and TRBJ2-1; the D gene is possibly TRBD1 (8 bases). This CDR3 contains 13 residues. With 9 bases removed from V and 7 bases from J, the gap between germline ends came to 15 bases. From germline, CDR1 is KGHDR and CDR2 SFDVKD. The DNA of the CDR3 is TGTGCCACCTCCGGACAGGGAGGGAATGAGCAGTTCTTC. As protein: CATSGQGGNEQFF.

The V and J genes are TRBV19 and TRBJ2-2; D gene ambiguous. The CDR3 sequence is 14 residues long. CDR1 and CDR2 (germline): LNHDA, SQIVND (reference sequence). The V gene lost 0 bases and the J gene lost 5 bases, with 7 bases spanning the gap. The chain's CDR3 is CASSIEAWTGELFF. DNA of the CDR3: TGTGCCAGTAGTATAGAAGCTTGGACCGGGGAGCTGTTTTTT. The variable domain in full, with the rest retrieved from reference TRBV19 and TRBJ2-2, is DGGITQSPKYLFRKEGQNVTLSCEQNLNHDAMYWYRQDPGQGLRLIYYSQIVNDFQKGDIAEGYSVSREKKESFPLTVTSAQKNPTAFYLCASSIEAWTGELFFGEGSRLTVL.

The chain combines TRBV29-1 with TRBJ1-3, with a weak D call TRBD1 (5 bases). The CDR3 length is 12 residues. Germline V gives CDR1 SQVTM, CDR2 ANQGSEA. Trimming removed 6 bases from V and 4 bases from J, with 10 bases in between. The CDR3 DNA follows: TGCAGCGTGAGGGGACCCGGAAACACCATATATTTT. Encoded protein: CSVRGPGNTIYF.

The chain is built from TRBV4-1 and TRBJ2-3; D is ambiguous. V lost 1 base to trimming and J lost 1 base, with 9 bases between them. There are 15 residues in the CDR3. Germline V gene data show CDR1 as MGHRA and CDR2 as YSYEKL. DNA of the CDR3: TGCGCCAGCAGCCAAGTACCGGCGGGCACAGATACGCAGTATTTT. This sequence encodes CASSQVPAGTDTQYF.

This clone was detected a few times. The V gene is TRBV7-2, the J gene TRBJ2-5; TRBD2 aligns across 8 bases. CDR1 and CDR2 (germline): SGHTA, FQGNSA. The V and J ends lost 1 base and 3 bases, in that order; junction bases with no gene match: 7. The CDR3 runs to 16 residues. The CDR3 sequence: CASSLVAGGTKETQYF. The CDR3 region has the DNA TGTGCCAGCAGCTTAGTTGCGGGGGGCACCAAAGAGACCCAGTACTTC.

A single count supports this clone. The chain links TRBV6-5 to TRBJ2-2; possible D gene TRBD1, 6 bases. Germline CDR1 MNHEY, CDR2 SVGAGI. V lost 3 bases, J lost 6 bases, and 14 bases lay in between. The CDR3 is made up of 15 amino acids. The CDR3 loop is CASSYTGYLSGELFF. For the CDR3, the DNA is TGTGCCAGCAGTTATACAGGGTACCTGTCCGGGGAGCTGTTTTTT.

This clone was seen a single time. The V gene is TRBV5-1, the J gene TRBJ2-7, with 7 bases identical to TRBD1. With 4 bases clipped from V and 4 bases from J, the junction kept 5 bases outside the gene matches. The CDR3 is made up of 13 amino acids. Germline CDR1 and CDR2: SGHRS and YFSETQ. CDR3 in amino acids: CASSRGQSYEQYF. The CDR3 DNA reads as TGCGCCAGCAGCCGGGGACAGTCTTACGAGCAGTACTTC.

The gene calls are TRBV19 and TRBJ2-1, with 8 bases matching TRBD2. V shed 5 bases, J shed 3 bases, and the junction held 9 bases outside the gene matches. There are 16 residues in the CDR3. Germline V CDR1 and CDR2: LNHDA, SQIVND (reference sequence). The CDR3 reads CASSAGLAGHYNEQFF. The CDR3 DNA follows: TGTGCCAGTAGTGCCGGGCTAGCGGGCCACTACAATGAGCAGTTCTTC.

The rearrangement joins TRBV3-1 (or the pseudogene TRBV3-2) to TRBJ2-5; maybe TRBD1 (6 bases). The CDR3 has 14 residues. Germline lookup yields CDR1 LGHDT and CDR2 YNNKEL (reference sequence). Trimming pared 1 base from V and 2 bases from J, leaving 8 bases between. The chain's CDR3 is CASSQGTEQETQYF. DNA of the CDR3: TGTGCCAGCAGCCAAGGGACAGAGCAAGAGACCCAGTACTTC.

The chain employs TRBV5-4 and TRBJ1-2; a possible D gene is TRBD1 (5 bases). V was clipped by 7 bases and J by 5 bases, with 15 bases between them. The CDR3 totals 13 residues. The germline V gene has CDR1 SGHNT and CDR2 YYREEE (reference sequence). The CDR3 reads CASRPGFKYGYTF. CDR3 nucleotides: TGTGCCAGCCGACCAGGGTTTAAGTATGGCTACACCTTC.

The chain uses TRBV21-1 and TRBJ1-5; the tabulated D call, TRBD1, remains unverified against the DNA. TRBV21-1 is a pseudogene segment. CDR3 length equals 14 residues. The CDR3 DNA is TGTGCCGCAGCAAACTGGGGCCACAATCAGCCCCAGCATTTT. Protein: CAAANWGHNQPQHF.

This clone was recorded only once. The chain combines TRBV7-9 with TRBJ2-5, with D uncertain. Germline CDR1 SEHNR, CDR2 FQNEAQ (reference sequence). The CDR3 has 15 residues. V was cut by 3 bases and J by 5 bases, with 16 bases left in between. CDR3 DNA: TGTGCCAGCAGCTTCCGAGTCAACAGTGCGGAGACCCAGTACTTC. Translating it yields CASSFRVNSAETQYF.

CDR3 sequence reads: CASRPWGGTGELFF. The CDR3, as DNA: TGTGCCAGCAGGCCTTGGGGAGGTACCGGGGAGCTGTTTTTT. J is TRBJ2-2 and V is TRBV5-4; the D gene is possibly TRBD2 (6 bases). Germline CDR1 SGHNT, CDR2 YYREEE (reference sequence). V lost 5 bases, J lost 5 bases, and 13 bases lay in between. The CDR3 length is 14 residues.

This clone was found once. The chain is built from TRBV5-4 and TRBJ2-6; possibly TRBD1 for D (6 bases). The germline gives CDR1 SGHNT, CDR2 YYREEE (reference sequence). This CDR3 is built from 18 residues. Trimming took 4 bases from V and 0 from J, leaving 17 bases between them. CDR3 sequence (DNA): TGTGCCAGCAGCACCCCGGCCAGGGGCCCCTCTGGGGCCAACGTCCTGACTTTC. Residues: CASSTPARGPSGANVLTF.

The chain recombines TRBV15 with TRBJ2-1; D is possibly TRBD2 (6 bases). CDR1 is LNHNV and CDR2 is YYDKDF in the germline V gene (reference sequence). The CDR3 spans 15 residues. V shed 0 bases and J shed 6 bases, with 12 bases lying between them. CDR3 region: CATSRDTSRGNEQFF. As DNA, the CDR3 is TGTGCCACCAGCAGAGATACTAGCCGGGGCAATGAGCAGTTCTTC.

The J gene is TRBJ1-5, the V gene TRBV2, with TRBD1 matching over 8 bases. V was clipped by 6 bases and J by 4 bases; unmatched bases: 8. Germline V gene data show CDR1 as SNHLY and CDR2 as FYNNEI. The CDR3 is 15 amino acids. The CDR3 region has the DNA TGTGCCAGCAGAGCGACAGGGGTCCTGAATCAGCCCCAGCATTTT. Amino acid sequence: CASRATGVLNQPQHF. Full variable domain (outside the CDR3, taken from reference TRBV2 and TRBJ1-5): EPEVTQTPSHQVTQMGQEVILRCVPISNHLYFYWYRQILGQKVEFLVSFYNNEISEKSEIFDDQFSVERPDGSNFTLKIRSTKLEDSAMYFCASRATGVLNQPQHFGDGTRLSIL.

The V and J genes are TRBV5-1 and TRBJ1-2; 7 bases fit TRBD1. The CDR3 runs to 15 residues. Germline trimming cut 6 bases from V and 2 bases from J; bases unmatched to any gene: 10. Per the germline V gene, CDR1 is SGHRS and CDR2 is YFSETQ. DNA for the CDR3: TGCGCCAGCAACTCCGGGACAGCGTTAAACTATGGCTACACCTTC. This sequence encodes CASNSGTALNYGYTF.

The chain employs TRBV10-1 and TRBJ1-3; TRBD1 is a possible D gene (6 bases). The CDR3 length is 16 residues. Per the germline V gene, CDR1 is WNHNN and CDR2 is SYGVQD (reference sequence). Trimming pared 4 bases from V and 1 base from J, leaving 14 bases between. The CDR3 bases are TGCGCCAGCAGTGTCGGGCGGCAGGGGTCTGGAAACACCATATATTTT. It yields the protein CASSVGRQGSGNTIYF.

The genes are TRBV5-4 and TRBJ1-1, with a tentative D call TRBD1 (6 bases). Trimming took 1 base from V and 0 from J, leaving 10 bases between them. The length of the CDR3 is 15 residues. Looked up from germline, CDR1 is SGHNT and CDR2 is YYREEE (reference sequence). CDR3 DNA: TGTGCCAGCAGCTTGCTTGCAGGGGTGAACACTGAAGCTTTCTTT. It translates to CASSLLAGVNTEAFF.